This T cell receptor (beta chain) came from a study of shared clonotypes between healthy human individuals. The CDR3 is made up of 14 amino acids. In germline, CDR1 is GTSNPN, CDR2 SVGIG (reference sequence). V was pared by 0 bases and J by 4 bases, with 13 bases between. Clones were read by immunoSEQ multiplex PCR, and TCRdb kept only the in-frame ones, dropping some. The table includes approximately 2.5 million clones, about 92% detected once. This chain connects TRBV30 to TRBJ2-7; D possibly matches TRBD1 or TRBD2 (7 bases each). Sequences were obtained from naive CD4+ T cells sorted from blood. Subset indicated: CD45RA+ positively selected. This TCR derives from a man between 18 and 29 years old in good health. Written as DNA, the CDR3 is TGTGCCTGGAGTGTCGGGGGGACAGTTTACGAGCAGTACTTC. This sequence encodes CAWSVGGTVYEQYF.